The clone carrying this T cell receptor beta chain was seen many times. RNA transcripts were the template, and TCR beta CDR3 regions were amplified from them. In the first round, RT-PCR was carried out with HTBI primers, and a multiplex PCR formed the second round. TCRdb independently ran MiXCR on the multiplex PCR reads; one entry per CDR3 protein. The sample yields about 210,000 distinct CDR3 sequences, roughly 29% seen once. Trimming stripped 7 bases from V and 3 bases from J, with 25 bases between. The CDR3 runs 16 residues. Germline-derived CDR1 and CDR2 are SQVTM and ANQGSEA. The entry originates in a study of Graves' ophthalmopathy and Graves' hyperthyroidism.

The V call is TRBV29-1, the J call TRBJ2-7; the D gene is possibly TRBD2 (6 bases). The receptor was isolated from a man aged 50 to 59 with Graves' ophthalmopathy. Sequenced sample: peripheral blood. The CDR3 sequence is CSAVGEEEASHYEQYF. The CDR3 nucleotides are TGCAGCGCGGTCGGGGAGGAAGAGGCATCCCACTACGAGCAGTACTTC.